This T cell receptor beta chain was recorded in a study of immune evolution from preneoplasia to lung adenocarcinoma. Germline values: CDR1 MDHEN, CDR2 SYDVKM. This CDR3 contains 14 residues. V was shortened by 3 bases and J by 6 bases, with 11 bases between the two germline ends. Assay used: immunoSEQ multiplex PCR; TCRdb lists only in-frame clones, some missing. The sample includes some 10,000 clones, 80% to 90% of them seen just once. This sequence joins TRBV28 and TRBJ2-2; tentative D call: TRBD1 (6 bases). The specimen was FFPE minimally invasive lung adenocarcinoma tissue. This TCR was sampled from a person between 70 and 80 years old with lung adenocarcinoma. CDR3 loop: CASSLSGAAGELFF. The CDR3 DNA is TGTGCCAGCAGTTTGTCAGGGGCTGCCGGGGAGCTGTTTTTT.